These T cell receptor beta chains were read from a single sample in a study of blood T cell repertoires in COVID-19. Produced via immunoSEQ multiplex PCR; TCRdb's table is partial and in-frame only. The sample contains about 140,000 clones, around 84% of which appear only once. The sequenced sample consisted of peripheral blood. These receptors all stem from a man aged 55 to 70 with active or convalescent COVID-19. Each CDR3 is given with its conserved first and last residue. The D gene is left open where the match is weak. Some rows have no size entry. The others give once, few or many, or a class for an expanded clone.

J: TRBJ1-1
D: TRBD1
size: -
V: TRBV9
CDR3: CASSVGDRLNTEAFF
DNA: TGTGCCAGCAGCGTAGGGGACAGGTTGAACACTGAAGCTTTCTTT

J: TRBJ1-4
D: -
size: -
V: TRBV3-1/TRBV3-2
CDR3: CASSQGGENEKLFF
DNA: TGTGCCAGCAGCCAAGGGGGCGAGAATGAAAAACTGTTTTTT

J: TRBJ2-5
D: -
size: -
V: TRBV14
CDR3: CASSQEGPEGQYF
DNA: TGTGCCAGCAGCCAAGAAGGACCAGAGGGCCAGTACTTC

J: TRBJ1-6
D: -
size: -
V: TRBV12-5
CDR3: CASGQGYSPLHF
DNA: TGTGCTAGTGGACAGGGATATTCACCCCTCCACTTT

J: TRBJ2-5
D: TRBD1
size: -
V: TRBV12-5
CDR3: CASGPRTGGLQETQYF
DNA: TGTGCTAGTGGTCCCCGGACAGGGGGCCTTCAAGAGACCCAGTACTTC

J: TRBJ1-1
D: -
size: -
V: TRBV2
CDR3: CASKDQRETEAFF
DNA: TGTGCCAGCAAGGACCAGAGGGAAACTGAAGCTTTCTTT

J: TRBJ2-3
D: -
size: -
V: TRBV24-1
CDR3: CATSDLWLGADTQYF
DNA: TGTGCCACCAGTGATTTGTGGTTGGGCGCGGATACGCAGTATTTT

J: TRBJ1-1
D: -
size: -
V: TRBV2
CDR3: CASRITRNTEAFF
DNA: TGTGCCAGCAGGATTACACGGAACACTGAAGCTTTCTTT

J: TRBJ2-3
D: TRBD2
size: -
V: TRBV7-2
CDR3: CASRSAGGTTDTQYF
DNA: TGTGCCAGCAGGTCAGCGGGGGGGACCACAGATACGCAGTATTTT

J: TRBJ1-1
D: TRBD1
size: -
V: TRBV11-2
CDR3: CASRDLGTGGNTEAFF
DNA: TGTGCCAGCAGAGATTTAGGGACAGGGGGCAACACTGAAGCTTTCTTT

J: TRBJ1-5
D: TRBD1
size: -
V: TRBV5-8
CDR3: CASSQTGKHQPQHF
DNA: TGTGCCAGCAGCCAGACAGGGAAGCATCAGCCCCAGCATTTT

J: TRBJ2-1
D: -
size: -
V: TRBV6-5
CDR3: CASSILDPLYNEQFF
DNA: TGTGCCAGCAGTATACTAGACCCCCTATACAATGAGCAGTTCTTC

J: TRBJ1-2
D: TRBD1
size: -
V: TRBV4-3
CDR3: CASSQDRTGGVSGYTF
DNA: TGCGCCAGCAGCCAAGACCGGACAGGGGGCGTCTCTGGCTACACCTTC

J: TRBJ2-1
D: TRBD2
size: -
V: TRBV24-1
CDR3: CATSFSSGKYNEQFF
DNA: TGTGCCACCAGCTTCTCTAGCGGAAAGTACAATGAGCAGTTCTTC

J: TRBJ2-5
D: -
size: -
V: TRBV2
CDR3: CASKQGLETQYF
DNA: TGTGCCAGCAAGCAGGGACTGGAGACCCAGTACTTC

J: TRBJ2-3
D: TRBD1
size: -
V: TRBV19
CDR3: CASSSPTGTDTQYF
DNA: TGTGCCAGTAGTTCACCGACAGGGACAGATACGCAGTATTTT

J: TRBJ2-1
D: TRBD1
size: -
V: TRBV7-7
CDR3: CASSIRTGLNNEQFF
DNA: TGTGCCAGCAGCATCCGGACAGGCCTAAACAATGAGCAGTTCTTC

J: TRBJ2-1
D: -
size: few
V: TRBV27
CDR3: CASRERANEQFF
DNA: TGTGCCAGCAGAGAGCGGGCCAATGAGCAGTTCTTC

J: TRBJ2-7
D: TRBD2
size: few
V: TRBV6-2/TRBV6-3
CDR3: CASSYVRRGGAGSYEQYF
DNA: TGTGCCAGCAGTTACGTACGGCGGGGGGGCGCCGGCTCCTACGAGCAGTACTTC

J: TRBJ1-6
D: TRBD1
size: -
V: TRBV25-1
CDR3: CASSGGTENSPLHF
DNA: TGTGCCAGCAGTGGAGGGACAGAAAATTCACCCCTCCACTTT

J: TRBJ1-2
D: TRBD1
size: few
V: TRBV3-1/TRBV3-2
CDR3: CASSQEPGGYGYTF
DNA: TGTGCCAGCAGCCAAGAACCAGGGGGCTATGGCTACACCTTC

J: TRBJ1-1
D: -
size: -
V: TRBV18
CDR3: CASSLGTIKNTEAFF
DNA: TGTGCCAGCTCCCTCGGGACAATAAAAAACACTGAAGCTTTCTTT

J: TRBJ2-5
D: TRBD1
size: -
V: TRBV7-2
CDR3: CASSFSQGLETQYF
DNA: TGTGCCAGCAGCTTCTCACAGGGGTTAGAGACCCAGTACTTC

J: TRBJ1-4
D: TRBD1
size: -
V: TRBV7-9
CDR3: CASRDSLEKLFF
DNA: TGTGCCAGTAGGGACAGCCTAGAAAAACTGTTTTTT

J: TRBJ2-3
D: -
size: -
V: TRBV6-6
CDR3: CASSYSGQVTDTQYF
DNA: TGTGCCAGCAGTTACTCTGGGCAGGTCACAGATACGCAGTATTTT

J: TRBJ2-5
D: -
size: -
V: TRBV6-5
CDR3: CASSYSSIGGETQYF
DNA: TGTGCCAGCAGTTACTCAAGCATAGGCGGAGAGACCCAGTACTTC

J: TRBJ2-5
D: TRBD2
size: -
V: TRBV7-6
CDR3: CASSLDASGTYLETQYF
DNA: TGTGCCAGCAGCTTAGACGCTAGCGGGACCTACCTGGAGACCCAGTACTTC

J: TRBJ1-2
D: TRBD1
size: -
V: TRBV6-5
CDR3: CASIAGGLNYGYTF
DNA: TGTGCCAGCATTGCAGGGGGTTTAAACTATGGCTACACCTTC

J: TRBJ2-5
D: TRBD1
size: -
V: TRBV13
CDR3: CASSSQGARFTQYF
DNA: TGTGCCAGCAGCTCACAGGGGGCGAGGTTTACCCAGTACTTC

J: TRBJ2-5
D: TRBD1
size: -
V: TRBV6-2/TRBV6-3
CDR3: CASSYPGQDKETQYF
DNA: TGTGCCAGCAGTTACCCGGGACAGGACAAAGAGACCCAGTACTTC

J: TRBJ1-4
D: -
size: -
V: TRBV7-2
CDR3: CASSFVSDSLNEKLFF
DNA: TGTGCCAGCAGCTTCGTATCCGATAGCCTAAATGAAAAACTGTTTTTT

J: TRBJ2-3
D: -
size: -
V: TRBV12-3/TRBV12-4
CDR3: CASSPQIDSTQYF
DNA: TGTGCCAGCAGCCCTCAGATCGATTCAACGCAGTATTTT

J: TRBJ2-3
D: TRBD1
size: -
V: TRBV4-1
CDR3: CASSQDLGPVRTGFLYTQYF
DNA: TGCGCCAGCAGCCAAGATCTAGGCCCCGTACGGACAGGGTTTTTGTATACGCAGTATTTT